This TCR beta chain was sequenced in a study of control samples from healthy donors and cancer patients. Produced via immunoSEQ multiplex PCR; TCRdb's table is partial and in-frame only. The sample contains approximately 100,000 clones, more than 90% of which appear only once. The sequencing sample was made of blood. The sequence was obtained from a human donor in good health. The donor label of this sample is uncertain.

The CDR3, as DNA: TGTGCCAGCAGCTTAGAAGTCGGTGGCTACACCTTC. Translation gives CASSLEVGGYTF. The gene calls are TRBV11-2 and TRBJ1-2; D is ambiguous. The germline V and J ends were trimmed by 0 bases and 7 bases, with 6 bases remaining between them. The CDR3 consists of 12 residues. The germline V gene encodes CDR1 SGHAT and CDR2 FQNNGV.